This T cell receptor (beta chain) was captured by sequencing in a study of radiation and T cells in renal cell carcinoma. This CDR3 is 13 amino acids long. Germline V lookup: CDR1 MNHEY, CDR2 SVGAGI. V lost 8 bases and J 2 bases, leaving 12 bases between the germline ends. Time point indicated: baseline pretreatment blood. The treatment: 15 Gy SBRT to primary tumor, nephrectomy 4 weeks later. Assay used: immunoSEQ multiplex PCR; TCRdb lists only in-frame clones, some missing. This repertoire shows around 160,000 clones, 88% found once; its top ten account for roughly 4%. The TCR comes from a woman in her 70s with renal cell carcinoma. This material consisted of blood, taken from a patient whose treatment included radiotherapy and nephrectomy. The chain carries TRBV6-5 and TRBJ1-1, with D uncertain. CDR3 residues: CASGVHLNTEAFF. The CDR3 DNA follows: TGTGCCAGCGGGGTCCACCTAAACACTGAAGCTTTCTTT.